This T cell receptor beta chain was identified in a study of blood T cell repertoires in COVID-19 (dated by TCRdb to the early 2020s). Regarding the study in general: Samples covering the acute and convalescent phases of COVID-19 were provided by collaborators in the United States, Italy and Spain. Deeply sampled blood TCRbeta repertoires from subjects exposed to, actively infected with, or recovered from COVID-19 were included in the dataset. The material from the prospective study consisted of cDNA or gDNA derived from T cells, B-cell-depleted T cells, or PBMCs. HLA class I and class II types, where available, came from metadata supplied by the sample provider rather than from assay-based typing. The sample metadata nearly always contained a de-identified subject ID, COVID-19 status, age in years and sex. The samples were drawn from the first 160 participants of the ongoing ImmuneRACE study and from under 1,500 subjects provided by 6 global collaborators. The repertoires were made available in a free public database intended to serve as a resource for research on the immune response to SARS-CoV-2. The full study reports these points: Clinical and demographic metadata were provided uncurated, with the amount varying by source and participant.

TCRbeta CDR3 regions were amplified from genomic DNA using the immunoSEQ Assay, a bias-controlled multiplex PCR. Per the source publication's procedure: The number of nucleated cells in each sample was estimated by amplification of reference gene primers within the assay. To quantify the absolute abundance of each unique TCRbeta CDR3 rearrangement, sequence reads were collapsed and filtered. For each sample, productive Simpson clonality was calculated as the square root of Simpson's diversity index across productive rearrangements. Here the immuneACCESS table is served through TCRdb, limited to in-frame sequences with V and J called. Missing clones are a known gap in these copies; in checked studies unresolved V genes cover under half, and the rest lacks a known reason. V, J and clone size are those of that table, while D and trimming were read from the DNA. This sample is represented by some 290,000 clones; 85% to 90% of them were singletons. About 11% of the sample rests with the top ten.

One collaborating source in Seattle enrolled patients during active infection and followed them longitudinally through the course of disease. Collaborating institutions collected whole blood in K2EDTA tubes following their own protocols. For TCRbeta analysis, collaborators shipped samples as frozen whole blood, isolated PBMCs, or DNA extracted from either of those sample types. The germline V gene encodes CDR1 SEHNR and CDR2 FQNEAQ (reference sequence). Spanning cysteine to phenylalanine, the CDR3 consists of 14 amino acids. The only DNA kept is the CDR3, 42 bases in frame from the first base. At the junction V is shortened by 7 bases and J by 7 bases; bases outside the gene matches: 6. This clone was observed a single time. The antigen it recognizes is unknown. Per-nucleotide qualities are absent, and no much larger clonotype sits a single base away.

This TCR was recovered from a woman between 25 and 40 years old with COVID-19, enrolled during active disease. The chain is assembled from TRBV7-9 and TRBJ2-1; TRBD2 aligns with 11 central bases. The sequenced sample was peripheral blood. The CDR3 region reads CASNLLAGVNEQFF. The nucleotides read TGTGCCAGCAACCTACTAGCGGGAGTTAATGAGCAGTTCTTC.